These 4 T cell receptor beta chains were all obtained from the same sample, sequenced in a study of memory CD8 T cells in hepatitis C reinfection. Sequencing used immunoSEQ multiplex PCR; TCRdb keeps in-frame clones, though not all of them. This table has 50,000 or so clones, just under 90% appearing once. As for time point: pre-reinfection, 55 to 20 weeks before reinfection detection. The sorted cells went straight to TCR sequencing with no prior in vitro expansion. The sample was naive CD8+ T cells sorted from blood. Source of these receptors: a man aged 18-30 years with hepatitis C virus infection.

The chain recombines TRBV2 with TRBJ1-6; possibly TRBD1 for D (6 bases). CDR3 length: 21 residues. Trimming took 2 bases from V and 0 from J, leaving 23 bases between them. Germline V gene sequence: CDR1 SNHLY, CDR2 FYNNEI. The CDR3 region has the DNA TGTGCCAGCAGTGAACTGGCACTAGGACAGATTTTGAGCTCCTATAATTCACCCCTCCACTTT. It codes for CASSELALGQILSSYNSPLHF.

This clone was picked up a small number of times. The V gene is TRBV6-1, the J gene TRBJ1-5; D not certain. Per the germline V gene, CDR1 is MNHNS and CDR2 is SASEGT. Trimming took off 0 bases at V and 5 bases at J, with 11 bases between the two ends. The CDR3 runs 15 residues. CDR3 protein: CASSEAPSTHQPQHF. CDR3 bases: TGTGCCAGCAGTGAAGCGCCTAGCACCCATCAGCCCCAGCATTTT.

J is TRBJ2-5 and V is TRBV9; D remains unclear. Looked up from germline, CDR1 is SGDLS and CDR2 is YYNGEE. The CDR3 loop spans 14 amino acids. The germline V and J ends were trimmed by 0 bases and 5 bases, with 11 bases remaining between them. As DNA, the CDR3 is TGTGCCAGCAGCGTAGGATCCGGGTCGGAGACCCAGTACTTC. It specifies CASSVGSGSETQYF.

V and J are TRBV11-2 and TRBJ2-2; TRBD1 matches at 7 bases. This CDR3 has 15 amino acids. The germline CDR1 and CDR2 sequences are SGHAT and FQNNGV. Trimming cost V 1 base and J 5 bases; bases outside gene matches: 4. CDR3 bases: TGTGCCAGCAGCTTAGTGGGCAGGGGGACCGGGGAGCTGTTTTTT. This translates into CASSLVGRGTGELFF.